Reported below is one T cell receptor beta chain. Trimming cost V 7 bases and J 7 bases; bases outside gene matches: 14. CDR1 is MNHEY, CDR2 SMNVEV, per germline (reference sequence). The CDR3 is made up of 16 amino acids. This sample is drawn from a study of blood T cell repertoires in COVID-19. TCRdb's table, derived via immunoSEQ multiplex PCR, lists solely in-frame clones and lacks some. The table records 250,000 or so clones, around 93% of them present only once. This TCR was sampled from a man aged 40-49 years who had been exposed to COVID-19. Sequencing used PBMCs or T cells enriched from blood (not recorded which). This chain connects TRBV27 to TRBJ2-1; TRBD2 matches 9 bases. The CDR3 loop is CASTPSFLAGENEQFF. In DNA form, the CDR3 reads TGTGCCAGCACTCCATCGTTCTTAGCGGGAGAGAATGAGCAGTTCTTC.